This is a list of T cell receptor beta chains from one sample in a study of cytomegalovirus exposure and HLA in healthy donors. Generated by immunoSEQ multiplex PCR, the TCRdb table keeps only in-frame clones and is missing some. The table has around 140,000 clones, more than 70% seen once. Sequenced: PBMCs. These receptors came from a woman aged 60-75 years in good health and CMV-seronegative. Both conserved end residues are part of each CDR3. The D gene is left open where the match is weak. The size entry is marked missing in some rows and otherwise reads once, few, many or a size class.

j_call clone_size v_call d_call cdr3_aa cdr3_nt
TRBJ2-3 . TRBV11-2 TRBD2 CASSLTSGRTDTQYF TGTGCCAGCAGCCTAACTAGCGGACGCACAGATACGCAGTATTTT
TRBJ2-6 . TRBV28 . CASRGTGANVLTF TGTGCCAGCCGAGGGACTGGGGCCAACGTCCTGACTTTC
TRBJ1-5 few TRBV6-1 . CASSEMSRDQPQHF TGTGCCAGCAGTGAGATGTCCAGGGATCAGCCCCAGCATTTT
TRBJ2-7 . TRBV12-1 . CASSLSPGQGRTAGGIEQYF TGTGCCAGCAGCCTATCTCCGGGACAGGGGAGGACGGCGGGAGGGATCGAGCAGTACTTC
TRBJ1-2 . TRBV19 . CASSIASSAGGYTF TGTGCCAGTAGTATAGCCTCAAGCGCCGGGGGCTACACCTTC
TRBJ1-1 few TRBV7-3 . CASSQRGGAGMNTEAFF TGTGCCAGCAGCCAACGAGGAGGGGCAGGGATGAACACTGAAGCTTTCTTT
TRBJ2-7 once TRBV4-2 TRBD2 CASSLHPTSGVAYEQYF TGTGCCAGCAGCCTTCATCCGACTAGCGGGGTCGCCTACGAGCAGTACTTC
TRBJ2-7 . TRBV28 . CASSLTVPLRLGEQYF TGTGCCAGCAGTTTGACAGTCCCTCTGAGGTTGGGTGAGCAGTACTTC
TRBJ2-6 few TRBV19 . CASSMIPRTVSGGANVLTF TGTGCCAGTAGTATGATCCCTAGGACAGTGTCTGGTGGGGCCAACGTCCTGACTTTC
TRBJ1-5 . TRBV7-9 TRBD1 CASSLTRDRGHQPQHF TGTGCCAGCAGCCTAACCCGGGACAGGGGGCATCAGCCCCAGCATTTT
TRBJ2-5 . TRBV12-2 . CASRLSLAGVRETQYF TGTGCAAGTCGCTTAAGTCTAGCGGGAGTGCGGGAGACCCAGTACTTC
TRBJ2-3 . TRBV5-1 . CASSQGRVSTDTQYF TGCGCCAGCAGCCAGGGAAGAGTTAGCACAGATACGCAGTATTTT
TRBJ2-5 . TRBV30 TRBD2 CAWSGLGGNGETQYF TGTGCCTGGAGTGGCCTCGGGGGGAACGGGGAGACCCAGTACTTC
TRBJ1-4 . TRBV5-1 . CASSLEPVPNEKLFF TGCGCCAGCAGCTTGGAGCCGGTCCCTAATGAAAAACTGTTTTTT
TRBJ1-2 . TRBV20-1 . CSCHRVGYTF TGCAGTTGTCACAGGGTTGGCTACACCTTC
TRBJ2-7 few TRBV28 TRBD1 CASSLAPGQGTYEQYF TGTGCCAGCAGTTTGGCCCCCGGACAGGGAACCTACGAGCAGTACTTC
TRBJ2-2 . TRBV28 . CASSLTGATGELFF TGTGCCAGCAGTTTGACAGGAGCCACCGGGGAGCTGTTTTTT
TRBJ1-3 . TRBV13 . CASGQNSGNTIYF TGTGCCAGCGGACAGAACTCTGGAAACACCATATATTTT